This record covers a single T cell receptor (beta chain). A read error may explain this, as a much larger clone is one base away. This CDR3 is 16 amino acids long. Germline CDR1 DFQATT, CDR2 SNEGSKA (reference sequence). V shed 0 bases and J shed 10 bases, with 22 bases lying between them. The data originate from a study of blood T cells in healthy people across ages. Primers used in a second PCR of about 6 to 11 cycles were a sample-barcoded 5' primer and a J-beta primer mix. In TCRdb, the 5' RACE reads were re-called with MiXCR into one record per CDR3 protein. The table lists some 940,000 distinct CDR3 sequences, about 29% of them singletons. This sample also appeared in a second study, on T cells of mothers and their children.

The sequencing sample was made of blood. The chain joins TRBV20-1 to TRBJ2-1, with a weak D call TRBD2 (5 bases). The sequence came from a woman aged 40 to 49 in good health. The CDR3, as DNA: TGCAGTGCTAGAGATGAAAACCATGGACTTTCCTACGAGCAGTTCTTC. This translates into CSARDENHGLSYEQFF.